These 21 T cell receptor beta chains share one sample of origin, sequenced in a study of lymphopenia after photon versus proton radiotherapy. Sequenced by immunoSEQ multiplex PCR; TCRdb stores in-frame clones only, minus some. The sample has almost 30,000 clones; about 83% are singletons. Source: peripheral blood, taken from a patient treated with proton-based radiotherapy. These receptors were taken from a woman aged 55 to 70 with cholangiocarcinoma. Some clones in this sample may be carry-over from other donors' samples.

This clone was seen a handful of times. J is TRBJ2-7 and V is TRBV19, with 7 bases lining up with TRBD2. CDR3 length: 14 amino acids. Trimming at V came to 2 bases and at J to 2 bases, leaving 3 bases not matched to a gene. Germline values: CDR1 LNHDA, CDR2 SQIVND (reference sequence). CDR3 sequence reads: CASSITGGTYEQYF. For the CDR3, the DNA is TGTGCCAGTAGTATAACCGGGGGGACCTACGAGCAGTACTTC.

Here the CDR3 reads CASGGASTEAFF. In nucleotides, the CDR3 is TGTGCCAGCGGCGGGGCGAGCACTGAAGCTTTCTTT. The J gene is TRBJ1-1, the V gene TRBV7-8; weak D call: TRBD1 (5 bases). V lost 8 bases and J lost 4, with 11 bases in between. Germline V gives CDR1 SGHVS, CDR2 FQNEAQ. There are 12 residues in the CDR3.

The chain uses TRBV27 and TRBJ2-2; maybe TRBD2 (5 bases). Germline loops: CDR1 MNHEY, CDR2 SMNVEV (reference sequence). CDR3 length: 14 amino acids. With 6 bases removed from V and 1 base from J, the gap between germline ends came to 9 bases. The CDR3 sequence is CASRIGRNTGELFF. The CDR3, as DNA: TGTGCCAGCAGGATAGGGAGGAACACCGGGGAGCTGTTTTTT.

This chain joins TRBV5-1 and TRBJ2-7; D gene ambiguous. The length of the CDR3 is 14 residues. V lost 2 bases, J lost 4 bases, and 13 bases lay in between. CDR1 is SGHRS, CDR2 YFSETQ, per germline. CDR3 in amino acids: CASSLGQPTYEQYF. As DNA, the CDR3 is TGCGCCAGCAGCTTAGGGCAGCCCACATACGAGCAGTACTTC. Full variable domain (missing parts from reference TRBV5-1 and TRBJ2-7): KAGVTQTPRYLIKTRGQQVTLSCSPISGHRSVSWYQQTPGQGLQFLFEYFSETQRNKGNFPGRFSGRQFSNSRSEMNVSTLELGDSALYLCASSLGQPTYEQYFGPGTRLTVT.

The chain has TRBV7-6 and TRBJ2-7; D is uncertain. Germline CDR1 SGHVS, CDR2 FNYEAQ. The CDR3 spans 18 residues. V was cut by 0 bases and J by 6 bases, with 24 bases left in between. CDR3 nucleotide sequence: TGTGCCAGCAGCTTAGCATCGCCGTCACCCTTTGAATCCGCCGAGCAGTACTTC. Translated, it gives CASSLASPSPFESAEQYF.

This clone has a handful of counts. V gene TRBV2 combines with J gene TRBJ1-5; D unclear. Germline CDR1 reads SNHLY; CDR2 reads FYNNEI. The CDR3 has 12 residues. With 10 bases removed from V and 10 bases from J, the gap between germline ends came to 17 bases. The CDR3 DNA sequence: TGTGCCACCCGGGGAGAGGGATCCCCCCAGCATTTT. It specifies CATRGEGSPQHF.

The chain employs TRBV7-2 and TRBJ2-6; a weak D match, TRBD2 (6 bases). Germline loops: CDR1 SGHTA, CDR2 FQGNSA. Between the trimmed V and J ends, which lost 0 bases and 10 bases, there was a span of 10 bases. The CDR3 sequence is 14 residues long. CDR3 bases: TGTGCCAGCAGCTTAGCGCGGGGAGCAAACGTCCTGACTTTC. This sequence encodes CASSLARGANVLTF.

The chain uses TRBV7-9 and TRBJ2-5; the D is unclear. The CDR3 covers 11 residues. CDR1 is SEHNR, CDR2 FQNEAQ, per germline (reference sequence). The V and J ends lost 8 bases and 0 bases respectively, with 4 bases between them. CDR3 residues: CASRDQETQYF. The CDR3 nucleotides are TGTGCCAGCCGGGACCAAGAGACCCAGTACTTC.

A single count supports this clone. The chain joins TRBV10-2 to TRBJ2-2, with D uncertain. The length of the CDR3 is 14 residues. V lost 10 bases and J 2 bases, leaving 14 bases between the germline ends. Germline values: CDR1 WSHSY, CDR2 SAAADI. Written as DNA, the CDR3 is TGCGCCACCTTTGAACTGACAAACACCGGGGAGCTGTTTTTT. Translation: CATFELTNTGELFF.

This clone was picked up a small number of times. The chain recombines TRBV7-3 with TRBJ2-3; the match to TRBD2 covers 11 bases. Per the germline V gene, CDR1 is SGHTA and CDR2 is FQGTGA. V gave up 5 bases and J gave up 4 bases; unmatched junction bases: 8. The CDR3 runs to 16 residues. The CDR3: CASSLTSGEGPDTQYF. The CDR3, as DNA: TGTGCCAGCAGCCTGACTAGCGGGGAGGGTCCAGATACGCAGTATTTT. Variable domain in full (rest from reference TRBV7-3 and TRBJ2-3): GAGVSQTPSNKVTEKGKYVELRCDPISGHTALYWYRQSLGQGPEFLIYFQGTGAADDSGLPNDRFFAVRPEGSVSTLKIQRTERGDSAVYLCASSLTSGEGPDTQYFGPGTRLTVL.

The V gene is TRBV5-5, the J gene TRBJ1-5; D unclear. Germline V gene lookup returns CDR1 SGHKS and CDR2 YYEKEE (reference sequence). The CDR3 extends over 14 amino acids. The V end lost 1 base, the J end lost 5 bases, and 10 bases lay between the germline ends. Here the CDR3 DNA reads TGTGCCAGCAGCTTGTTAGTCGGCGATCAGCCCCAGCATTTT. It is translated as CASSLLVGDQPQHF.

The chain joins TRBV5-1 to TRBJ1-4; D is unresolved. This CDR3 has 15 amino acids. V shed 0 bases and J shed 4 bases, with 10 bases lying between them. Germline V CDR1 and CDR2: SGHRS, YFSETQ. The DNA of the CDR3 is TGCGCCAGCAGCTTGGGGGCAGCGGATAATGAAAAACTGTTTTTT. This codes for CASSLGAADNEKLFF.

This clone was counted between two and nine times. The rearrangement links TRBV11-2 to TRBJ1-6; TRBD1 is a possible D gene (6 bases). This CDR3 has 12 residues. Germline V gives CDR1 SGHAT, CDR2 FQNNGV. V lost 5 bases, J lost 10 bases, and 9 bases lay in between. The CDR3 DNA sequence: TGTGCCAGCAGCCCGACAGGATCACCCCTCCACTTT. It translates to CASSPTGSPLHF.

The chain employs TRBV21-1 and TRBJ2-7; the table assigns TRBD2, which was not confirmed against the DNA. TRBV21-1 is marked as a pseudogene. The CDR3 consists of 14 residues. CDR3 bases: TGTGCCAGCGGGAGCACCCCATCTCACTACGAGCAGTACTTC. It yields the protein CASGSTPSHYEQYF.

This chain connects TRBV7-9 to TRBJ1-2; TRBD1 matches at 9 bases. J lost 8 bases, V lost 1 base, and 8 bases had no gene match. The germline V gene encodes CDR1 SEHNR and CDR2 FQNEAQ (reference sequence). CDR3 length: 15 residues. The CDR3 bases are TGTGCCAGCAGCTTAGAGACAGGGGGGATGGTCGGCTACACCTTC. The encoded protein is CASSLETGGMVGYTF.

The CDR3 sequence is CASSDTDTQYF. CDR3 in DNA: TGTGCCAGCAGCGATACAGATACGCAGTATTTT. This chain uses TRBV7-3 with TRBJ2-3; D is undetermined. V was cut by 5 bases and J by 3 bases, with 3 bases left in between. The CDR3 totals 11 residues. CDR1 is SGHTA, CDR2 FQGTGA, per germline.

The chain couples TRBV5-4 to TRBJ2-5, with 10 bases that match TRBD1. The CDR3 has 15 amino acids. J gave up 5 bases and V 1 base, and 5 bases lay outside the gene matches. The V gene's germline CDR1 is SGHNT and CDR2 YYREEE (reference sequence). The CDR3 DNA follows: TGTGCCAGCAGCTTGCCGACAGGGGGCCGGGAGACCCAGTACTTC. Translation gives CASSLPTGGRETQYF.

A note on this clone: Within the sample, other DNA sequences also encode this same CDR3. The chain has TRBV29-1 and TRBJ1-2; D is possibly TRBD1 (6 bases). V was cut by 1 base and J by 8 bases, with 11 bases left in between. Germline V lookup: CDR1 SQVTM, CDR2 ANQGSEA. The CDR3 spans 12 residues. Here the CDR3 reads CSVEVQGGGYTF. The CDR3 region has the DNA TGCAGCGTTGAAGTACAGGGTGGGGGCTACACCTTC. The full variable domain, with the rest looked up from reference TRBV29-1 and TRBJ1-2, is SAVISQKPSRDICQRGTSLTIQCQVDSQVTMMFWYRQQPGQSLTLIATANQGSEATYESGFVIDKFPISRPNLTFSTLTVSNMSPEDSSIYLCSVEVQGGGYTFGSGTRLTVV.

The gene calls are TRBV27 and TRBJ1-1; the D is unclear. V lost 4 bases, J lost 4 bases, and 13 bases lay in between. The CDR3 totals 14 residues. The germline CDR1 and CDR2 sequences are MNHEY and SMNVEV (reference sequence). The CDR3, as DNA: TGTGCCAGCAGTTGGAGGGAGGGCGTCACTGAAGCTTTCTTT. It encodes CASSWREGVTEAFF.

The chain employs TRBV7-9 and TRBJ2-7, with D tentatively TRBD2 (5 bases). The germline V and J ends were trimmed by 6 bases and 3 bases, with 15 bases remaining between them. This CDR3 comprises 14 residues. Germline assignment: CDR1 SEHNR and CDR2 FQNEAQ (reference sequence). The DNA for the CDR3 is TGTGCCAGCAGTTCTTTCCTGGGAGACTACGAGCAGTACTTC. Its translation: CASSSFLGDYEQYF.

The chain employs TRBV2 and TRBJ2-5; 8 positions agree with TRBD2. J lost 0 bases, V lost 4 bases, and 4 bases had no gene match. Germline CDR1 SNHLY, CDR2 FYNNEI. The CDR3 has 15 amino acids. The CDR3 DNA follows: TGTGCCAGCAGTGCCAGCGGGGGTCACCAAGAGACCCAGTACTTC. Translated, it gives CASSASGGHQETQYF. The full variable domain, completed using reference TRBV2 and TRBJ2-5, is EPEVTQTPSHQVTQMGQEVILRCVPISNHLYFYWYRQILGQKVEFLVSFYNNEISEKSEIFDDQFSVERPDGSNFTLKIRSTKLEDSAMYFCASSASGGHQETQYFGPGTRLLVL.